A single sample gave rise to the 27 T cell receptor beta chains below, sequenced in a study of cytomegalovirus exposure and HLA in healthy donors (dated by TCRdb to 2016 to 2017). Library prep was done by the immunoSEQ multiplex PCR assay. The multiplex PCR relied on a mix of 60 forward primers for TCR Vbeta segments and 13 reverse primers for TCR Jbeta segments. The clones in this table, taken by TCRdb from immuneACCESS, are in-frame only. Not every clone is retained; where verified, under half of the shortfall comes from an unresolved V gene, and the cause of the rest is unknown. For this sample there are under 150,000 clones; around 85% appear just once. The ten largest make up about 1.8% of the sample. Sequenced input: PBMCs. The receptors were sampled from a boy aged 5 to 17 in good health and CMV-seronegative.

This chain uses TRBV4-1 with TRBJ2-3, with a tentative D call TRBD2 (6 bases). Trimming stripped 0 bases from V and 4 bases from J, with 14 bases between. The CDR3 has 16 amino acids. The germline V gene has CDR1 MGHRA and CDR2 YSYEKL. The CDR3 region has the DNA TGCGCCAGCAGCCAAGAGACGGGAGCCCCCCCAGATACGCAGTATTTT. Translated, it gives CASSQETGAPPDTQYF.

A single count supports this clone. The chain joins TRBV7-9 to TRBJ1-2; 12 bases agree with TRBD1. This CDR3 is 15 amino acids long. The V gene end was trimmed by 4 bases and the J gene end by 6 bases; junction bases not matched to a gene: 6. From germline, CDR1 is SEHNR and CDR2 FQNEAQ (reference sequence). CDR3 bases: TGTGCCAGCAGCTCCGGGACAGGGGGCATGGATGGCTACACCTTC. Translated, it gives CASSSGTGGMDGYTF.

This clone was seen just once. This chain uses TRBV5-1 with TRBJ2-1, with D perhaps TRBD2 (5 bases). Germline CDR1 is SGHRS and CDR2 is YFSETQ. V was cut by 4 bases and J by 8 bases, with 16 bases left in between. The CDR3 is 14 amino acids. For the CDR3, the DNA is TGCGCCAGCAGCGCCGGGGTGGACGCCGATGAGCAGTTCTTC. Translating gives CASSAGVDADEQFF. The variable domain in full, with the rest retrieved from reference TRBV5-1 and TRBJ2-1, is KAGVTQTPRYLIKTRGQQVTLSCSPISGHRSVSWYQQTPGQGLQFLFEYFSETQRNKGNFPGRFSGRQFSNSRSEMNVSTLELGDSALYLCASSAGVDADEQFFGPGTRLTVL.

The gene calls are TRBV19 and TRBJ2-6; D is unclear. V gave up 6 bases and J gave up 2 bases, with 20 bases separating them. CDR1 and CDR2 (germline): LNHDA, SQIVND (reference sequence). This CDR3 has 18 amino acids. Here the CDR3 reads CASSSVHPGSTGANVLTF. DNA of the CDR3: TGTGCCAGTAGCTCTGTGCACCCGGGTTCGACTGGGGCCAACGTCCTGACTTTC.

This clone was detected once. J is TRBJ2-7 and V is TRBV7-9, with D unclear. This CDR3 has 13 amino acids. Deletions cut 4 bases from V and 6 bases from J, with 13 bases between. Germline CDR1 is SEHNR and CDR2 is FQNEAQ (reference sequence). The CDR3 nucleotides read TGTGCCAGCAGCTCTGGGCCCATAACCGAGCAGTACTTC. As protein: CASSSGPITEQYF. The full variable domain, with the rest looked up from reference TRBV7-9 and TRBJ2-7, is DTGVSQNPRHKITKRGQNVTFRCDPISEHNRLYWYRQTLGQGPEFLTYFQNEAQLEKSRLLSDRFSAERPKGSFSTLEIQRTEQGDSAMYLCASSSGPITEQYFGPGTRLTVT.

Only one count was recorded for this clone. The CDR3 loop is CAWSLGQNEQFF. CDR3 sequence (DNA): TGTGCCTGGAGTCTCGGACAGAATGAGCAGTTCTTC. The V and J genes are TRBV30 and TRBJ2-1; a possible D gene is TRBD1 (6 bases). Germline assignment: CDR1 GTSNPN and CDR2 SVGIG (reference sequence). Trimming stripped 2 bases from V and 7 bases from J, with 9 bases between. This CDR3 comprises 12 residues.

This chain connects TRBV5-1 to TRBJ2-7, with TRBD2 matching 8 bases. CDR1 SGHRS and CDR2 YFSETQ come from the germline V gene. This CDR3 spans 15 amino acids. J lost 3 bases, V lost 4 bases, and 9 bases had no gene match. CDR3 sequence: CASSPSGSAYYEQYF. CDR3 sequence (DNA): TGCGCCAGCAGCCCGAGCGGGAGCGCCTACTACGAGCAGTACTTC.

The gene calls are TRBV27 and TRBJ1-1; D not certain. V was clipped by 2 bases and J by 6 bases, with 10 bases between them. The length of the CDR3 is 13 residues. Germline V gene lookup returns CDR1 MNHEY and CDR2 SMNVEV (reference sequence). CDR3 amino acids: CASSLISGSEAFF. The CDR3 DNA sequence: TGTGCCAGCAGTTTAATCAGCGGGTCTGAAGCTTTCTTT.

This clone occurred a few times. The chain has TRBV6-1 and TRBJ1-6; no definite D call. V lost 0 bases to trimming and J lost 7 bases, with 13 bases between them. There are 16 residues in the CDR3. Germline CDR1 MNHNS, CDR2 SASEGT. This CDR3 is CASSEASGLLNSPLHF. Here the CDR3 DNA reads TGTGCCAGCAGTGAAGCCTCAGGACTCCTGAATTCACCCCTCCACTTT.

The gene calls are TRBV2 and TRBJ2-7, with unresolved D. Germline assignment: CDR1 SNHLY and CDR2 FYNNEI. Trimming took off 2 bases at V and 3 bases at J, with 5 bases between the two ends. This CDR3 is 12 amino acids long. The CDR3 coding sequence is TGTGCCAGCAGTGAAAACAGCTACGAGCAGTACTTC. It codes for CASSENSYEQYF.

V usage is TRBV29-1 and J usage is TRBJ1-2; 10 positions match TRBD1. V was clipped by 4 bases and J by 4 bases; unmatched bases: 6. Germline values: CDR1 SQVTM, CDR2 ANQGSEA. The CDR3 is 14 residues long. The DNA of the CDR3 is TGCAGCGTTGGGGAGACAGGGGGCTCCTATGGCTACACCTTC. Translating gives CSVGETGGSYGYTF.

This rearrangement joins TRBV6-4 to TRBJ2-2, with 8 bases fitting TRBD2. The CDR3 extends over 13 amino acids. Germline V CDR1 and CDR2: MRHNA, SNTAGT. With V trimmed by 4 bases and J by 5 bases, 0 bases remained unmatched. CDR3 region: CASSASGTGELFF. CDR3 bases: TGTGCCAGCAGTGCTAGCGGGACCGGGGAGCTGTTTTTT.

CDR3: CASSQELADTQYF. CDR3 DNA sequence: TGCGCCAGCAGCCAAGAGTTAGCGGATACGCAGTATTTT. The chain has TRBV4-3 and TRBJ2-3; maybe TRBD2 (5 bases). Germline CDR1 LGHNA, CDR2 YSLEER. The CDR3 contains 13 residues. Trimming cost V 0 bases and J 6 bases, with 7 bases left between them.

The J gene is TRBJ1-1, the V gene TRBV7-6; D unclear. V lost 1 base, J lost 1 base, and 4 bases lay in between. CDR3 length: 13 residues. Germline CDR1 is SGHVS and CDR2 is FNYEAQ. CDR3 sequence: CASSLGENTEAFF. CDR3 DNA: TGTGCCAGCAGCTTAGGAGAGAACACTGAAGCTTTCTTT.

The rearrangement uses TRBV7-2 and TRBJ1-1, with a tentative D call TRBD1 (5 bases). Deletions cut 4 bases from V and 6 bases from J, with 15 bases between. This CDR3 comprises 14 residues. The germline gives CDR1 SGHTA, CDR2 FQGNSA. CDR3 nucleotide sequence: TGTGCCAGCAGCTCGGACGGGACTAGAGCTGAAGCTTTCTTT. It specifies CASSSDGTRAEAFF. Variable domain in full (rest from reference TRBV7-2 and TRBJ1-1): GAGVSQSPSNKVTEKGKDVELRCDPISGHTALYWYRQSLGQGLEFLIYFQGNSAPDKSGLPSDRFSAERTGGSVSTLTIQRTQQEDSAVYLCASSSDGTRAEAFFGQGTRLTVV.

CDR3 DNA sequence: TGTGCCAGCAGCTTACGGGACAGACCTAATGCCTACGAGCAGTACTTC. This translates into CASSLRDRPNAYEQYF. The chain combines TRBV11-2 with TRBJ2-7; 7 bases agree with TRBD1. The CDR3 length is 16 residues. Germline loops: CDR1 SGHAT, CDR2 FQNNGV. After removal of 2 bases from V and 2 bases from J, the junction contained 9 bases not matched to a gene. The full variable domain, in which reference TRBV11-2 and TRBJ2-7 provide the parts outside the CDR3, is EAGVAQSPRYKIIEKRQSVAFWCNPISGHATLYWYQQILGQGPKLLIQFQNNGVVDDSQLPKDRFSAERLKGVDSTLKIQPAKLEDSAVYLCASSLRDRPNAYEQYFGPGTRLTVT.

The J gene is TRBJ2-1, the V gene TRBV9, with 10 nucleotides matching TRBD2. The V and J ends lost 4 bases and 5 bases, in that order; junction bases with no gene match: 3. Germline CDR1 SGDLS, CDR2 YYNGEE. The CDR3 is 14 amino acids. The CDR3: CASSLGTSDNEQFF. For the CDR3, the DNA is TGTGCCAGCAGCTTGGGGACTAGCGACAATGAGCAGTTCTTC.

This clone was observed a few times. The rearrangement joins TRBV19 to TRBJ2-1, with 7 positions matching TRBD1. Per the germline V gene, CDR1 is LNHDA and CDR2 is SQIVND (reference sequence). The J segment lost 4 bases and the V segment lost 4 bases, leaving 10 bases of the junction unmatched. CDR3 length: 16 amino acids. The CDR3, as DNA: TGTGCCAGTAGTAACGAATTGAGACAGGGTTACAATGAGCAGTTCTTC. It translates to CASSNELRQGYNEQFF.

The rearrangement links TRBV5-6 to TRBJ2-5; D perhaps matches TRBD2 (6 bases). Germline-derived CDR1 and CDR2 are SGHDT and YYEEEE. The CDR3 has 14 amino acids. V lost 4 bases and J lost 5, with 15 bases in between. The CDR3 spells CASSRERATETQYF. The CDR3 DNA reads TGTGCCAGCAGCCGGGAGCGGGCAACGGAGACCCAGTACTTC.

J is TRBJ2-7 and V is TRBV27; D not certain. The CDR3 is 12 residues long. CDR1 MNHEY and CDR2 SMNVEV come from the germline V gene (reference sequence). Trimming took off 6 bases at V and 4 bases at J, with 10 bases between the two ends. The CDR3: CASSFRTYEQYF. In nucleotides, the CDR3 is TGTGCCAGCAGCTTCCGAACTTACGAGCAGTACTTC.

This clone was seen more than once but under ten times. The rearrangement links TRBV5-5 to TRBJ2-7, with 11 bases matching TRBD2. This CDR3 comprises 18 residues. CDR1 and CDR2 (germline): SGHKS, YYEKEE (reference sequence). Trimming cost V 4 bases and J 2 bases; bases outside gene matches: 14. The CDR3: CASSHGGRLAGGTYEQYF. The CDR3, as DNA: TGTGCCAGCAGCCACGGGGGCCGGCTAGCGGGGGGCACCTACGAGCAGTACTTC.

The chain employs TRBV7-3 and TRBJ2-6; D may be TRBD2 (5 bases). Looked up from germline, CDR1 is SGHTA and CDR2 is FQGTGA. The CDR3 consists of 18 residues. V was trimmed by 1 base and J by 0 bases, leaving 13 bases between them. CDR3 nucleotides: TGTGCCAGCAGCTTAAACGGTGGGAGAAGCTCTGGGGCCAACGTCCTGACTTTC. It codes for CASSLNGGRSSGANVLTF.

CDR3 in amino acids: CASSQIGQGDYEQYF. DNA of the CDR3: TGCGCCAGCAGCCAGATCGGACAGGGGGACTACGAGCAGTACTTC. This chain links TRBV4-1 with TRBJ2-7; TRBD1 matches 10 bases. The V segment lost 3 bases and the J segment 3 bases; nucleotides outside the gene matches: 5. Germline assignment: CDR1 MGHRA and CDR2 YSYEKL. The CDR3 contains 15 residues.

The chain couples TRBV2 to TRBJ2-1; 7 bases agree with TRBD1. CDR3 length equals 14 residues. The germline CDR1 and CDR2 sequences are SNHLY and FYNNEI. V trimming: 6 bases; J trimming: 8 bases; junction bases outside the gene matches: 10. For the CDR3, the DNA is TGTGCCAGCAGCTCCGGGACAGCACGCCATGAGCAGTTCTTC. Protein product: CASSSGTARHEQFF.

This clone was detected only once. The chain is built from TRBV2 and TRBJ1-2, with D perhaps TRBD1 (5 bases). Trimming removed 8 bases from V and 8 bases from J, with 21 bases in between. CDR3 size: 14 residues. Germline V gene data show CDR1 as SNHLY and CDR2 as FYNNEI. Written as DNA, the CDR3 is TGTGCCAGCTCGGATCAGGGCTTTCTGGGAGGCTACACCTTC. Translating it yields CASSDQGFLGGYTF.

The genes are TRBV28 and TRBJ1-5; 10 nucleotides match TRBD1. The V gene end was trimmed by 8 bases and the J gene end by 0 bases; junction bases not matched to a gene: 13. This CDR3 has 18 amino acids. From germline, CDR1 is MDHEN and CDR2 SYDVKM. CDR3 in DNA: TGTGCCAGCCACCTCGCGACAGGGGGCAGGTTTAGCAATCAGCCCCAGCATTTT. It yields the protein CASHLATGGRFSNQPQHF.

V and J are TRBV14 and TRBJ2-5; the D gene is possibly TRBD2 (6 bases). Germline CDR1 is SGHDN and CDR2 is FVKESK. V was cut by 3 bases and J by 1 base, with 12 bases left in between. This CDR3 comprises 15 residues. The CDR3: CASSQNGLRQETQYF. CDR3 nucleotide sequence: TGTGCCAGCAGCCAGAACGGACTACGCCAAGAGACCCAGTACTTC.